This T cell receptor beta chain was profiled in a study of type 1 regulatory T cells. About this clonotype itself: Just one base apart from a much larger clone, this may be a read error.

Each CDR3 protein is one row after TCRdb ran MiXCR on the reads. This sample has roughly 20,000 distinct CDR3 sequences, with around 9.6% found just once. Sequenced material: CD4+ T cells, either the whole sample or a sorted fraction (not recorded which). The receptor's source is a human donor in good health.

The CDR3 nucleotides are TGTGCCACCAGTGAGGGCGACAGGATCTCTAACTATGGCTACACCTTC. Protein: CATSEGDRISNYGYTF. This rearrangement joins TRBV10-3 to TRBJ1-2, with D tentatively TRBD1 (6 bases). The CDR3 is 16 amino acids. CDR1 ENHRY and CDR2 SYGVKD come from the germline V gene.